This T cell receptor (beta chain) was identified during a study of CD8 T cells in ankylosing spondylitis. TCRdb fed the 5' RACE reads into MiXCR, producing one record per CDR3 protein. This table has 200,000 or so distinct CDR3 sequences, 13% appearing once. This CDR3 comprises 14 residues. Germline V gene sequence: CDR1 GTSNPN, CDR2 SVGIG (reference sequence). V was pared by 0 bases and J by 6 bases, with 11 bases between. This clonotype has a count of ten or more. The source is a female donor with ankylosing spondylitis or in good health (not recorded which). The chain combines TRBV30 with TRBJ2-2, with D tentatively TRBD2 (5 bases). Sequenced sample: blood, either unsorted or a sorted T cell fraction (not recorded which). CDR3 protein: CAWSVEERSGELFF. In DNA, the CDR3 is TGTGCCTGGAGTGTAGAGGAGCGGTCCGGGGAGCTGTTTTTT.